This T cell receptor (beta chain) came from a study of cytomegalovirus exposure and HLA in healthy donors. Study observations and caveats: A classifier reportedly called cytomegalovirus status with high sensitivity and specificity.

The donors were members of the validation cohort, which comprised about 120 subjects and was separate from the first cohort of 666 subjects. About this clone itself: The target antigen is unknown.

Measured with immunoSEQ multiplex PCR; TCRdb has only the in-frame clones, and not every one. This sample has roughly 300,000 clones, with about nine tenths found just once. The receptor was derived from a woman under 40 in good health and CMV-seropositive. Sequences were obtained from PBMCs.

In DNA form, the CDR3 reads TGTGCCAGCAGCTTAGAGGGACTAGCGGGAGGGGCAGATACGCAGTATTTT. It encodes CASSLEGLAGGADTQYF. This rearrangement joins TRBV7-6 to TRBJ2-3; 16 bases match TRBD2. Trimming took 1 base from V and 4 from J; bases not matched to a gene: 2. This CDR3 has 17 residues. CDR1 is SGHVS and CDR2 is FNYEAQ in the germline V gene.